This passage covers 19 T cell receptor beta chains from one sample sequenced in a study of chemoradiotherapy in HPV16-positive cancers. The method was immunoSEQ multiplex PCR; TCRdb's version includes in-frame clones alone and lacks a portion of them. This table holds 20,000 to 30,000 clones, around 94% found once. The specimen was blood, collected from a patient who underwent chemoradiotherapy. These receptors all come from a human donor with HPV-associated anogenital cancer.

The J gene is TRBJ2-2, the V gene TRBV27, with D hard to call. Deletions cut 0 bases from V and 1 base from J, with 6 bases between. This CDR3 is 15 amino acids long. Germline V CDR1 and CDR2: MNHEY, SMNVEV (reference sequence). The CDR3 bases are TGTGCCAGCAGTTTATCGTCGCGGAACACCGGGGAGCTGTTTTTT. Translating it yields CASSLSSRNTGELFF.

V and J are TRBV27 and TRBJ1-2; D might be TRBD1 (5 bases). Trimming pared 2 bases from V and 6 bases from J, leaving 13 bases between. The CDR3 loop spans 14 amino acids. Germline V CDR1 and CDR2: MNHEY, SMNVEV (reference sequence). In DNA form, the CDR3 reads TGTGCCAGCAGTTTAGGTTTTAGGGGCGATGGCTACACCTTC. It is translated as CASSLGFRGDGYTF.

V is TRBV19 and J is TRBJ1-5; 12 nucleotides agree with TRBD1. Per the germline V gene, CDR1 is LNHDA and CDR2 is SQIVND (reference sequence). The CDR3 has 18 residues. Trimming cost V 2 bases and J 1 base; bases outside gene matches: 6. The CDR3 coding sequence is TGTGCCAGTAGTATACAGGGACAGGGGGCTTGGAGCAATCAGCCCCAGCATTTT. It translates to CASSIQGQGAWSNQPQHF.

This clone appeared once. This rearrangement joins TRBV5-1 to TRBJ2-1, with TRBD1 identical over 7 bases. Germline values: CDR1 SGHRS, CDR2 YFSETQ. The CDR3 loop spans 11 amino acids. The junction had 2 bases not matched to a gene; V was cut back by 4 bases and J by 10 bases. The CDR3 region is CASSIQGEQFF. DNA for the CDR3: TGCGCCAGCAGCATACAGGGGGAGCAGTTCTTC.

The chain uses TRBV6-6 and TRBJ1-1, with a tentative D call TRBD1 (6 bases). The CDR3 runs to 15 residues. The V and J ends lost 7 bases and 0 bases respectively, with 15 bases between them. Germline lookup yields CDR1 MNHNY and CDR2 SVGAGI (reference sequence). Written as DNA, the CDR3 is TGTGCCAGCACCACCAGAGACAGGCTGAACACTGAAGCTTTCTTT. Translation: CASTTRDRLNTEAFF.

The chain couples TRBV30 to TRBJ2-7; the D gene is possibly TRBD2 (5 bases). Germline V gene sequence: CDR1 GTSNPN, CDR2 SVGIG (reference sequence). The CDR3 runs 11 residues. V gave up 5 bases and J gave up 3 bases, with 8 bases separating them. The CDR3 loop reads CAWAAGYEQYF. The CDR3 coding sequence is TGTGCCTGGGCGGCGGGCTACGAGCAGTACTTC.

V gene TRBV18 combines with J gene TRBJ1-1; tentative D call: TRBD1 (6 bases). The CDR3 extends over 13 amino acids. V lost 5 bases and J lost 11, with 18 bases in between. The germline CDR1 and CDR2 sequences are KGHSH and LQKENI. This CDR3 reads CASSTGTKGGAFF. The CDR3 coding sequence is TGTGCCAGCTCAACTGGTACAAAGGGGGGGGCTTTCTTT.

This sequence joins TRBV28 and TRBJ1-1, with TRBD1 as a possible D gene (5 bases). This CDR3 has 14 amino acids. Trimming removed 4 bases at V and 2 bases at J, with 11 bases between. CDR1 is MDHEN and CDR2 is SYDVKM in the germline V gene. CDR3 region: CASSSPQGNTEAFF. The DNA of the CDR3 is TGTGCCAGCAGTTCCCCGCAGGGTAACACTGAAGCTTTCTTT.

The chain combines TRBV7-6 with TRBJ1-1, with D uncertain. The CDR3 contains 14 residues. V was clipped by 5 bases and J by 6 bases, with 16 bases between them. Germline CDR1 and CDR2: SGHVS and FNYEAQ. Written as DNA, the CDR3 is TGTGCCAGCAGCCAATCGGTCGAAACCGCTGAAGCTTTCTTT. This sequence encodes CASSQSVETAEAFF. The entire variable domain, with the rest obtained from reference TRBV7-6 and TRBJ1-1, is as follows: GAGVSQSPRYKVTKRGQDVALRCDPISGHVSLYWYRQALGQGPEFLTYFNYEAQQDKSGLPNDRFSAERPEGSISTLTIQRTEQRDSAMYRCASSQSVETAEAFFGQGTRLTVV.

The rearrangement uses TRBV27 and TRBJ2-3, with TRBD2 as a possible D gene (5 bases). The CDR3 extends over 14 amino acids. Trimming took 3 bases from V and 2 from J, leaving 9 bases between them. Germline values: CDR1 MNHEY, CDR2 SMNVEV (reference sequence). CDR3 sequence reads: CASSFDYYTDTQYF. In DNA, the CDR3 is TGTGCCAGCAGTTTTGACTATTACACAGATACGCAGTATTTT.

V usage is TRBV7-2 and J usage is TRBJ1-2; the D gene is possibly TRBD1 (5 bases). Germline V gene lookup returns CDR1 SGHTA and CDR2 FQGNSA. V was trimmed by 8 bases and J by 8 bases, leaving 12 bases between them. The CDR3 extends over 11 amino acids. In DNA, the CDR3 is TGTGCCAGCTTGACAGTGGACGGCTACACCTTC. It codes for CASLTVDGYTF.

The CDR3 sequence is CASSSLRDRGSSSNQPQHF. The CDR3 nucleotides read TGTGCCAGCAGTTCCCTCCGGGACAGGGGGAGTAGTAGCAATCAGCCCCAGCATTTT. V and J are TRBV2 and TRBJ1-5; 11 bases fit TRBD1. The CDR3 loop spans 19 amino acids. V shed 5 bases and J 0 bases; nucleotides not matched to a gene: 12. The germline CDR1 and CDR2 sequences are SNHLY and FYNNEI.

The chain is built from TRBV19 and TRBJ2-2; D is possibly TRBD2 (6 bases). The CDR3 loop spans 14 amino acids. V was pared by 7 bases and J by 5 bases, with 14 bases between. Germline values: CDR1 LNHDA, CDR2 SQIVND (reference sequence). The CDR3 nucleotides are TGTGCCAGTACCTCGATCGCGGGAACCGGGGAGCTGTTTTTT. Its protein product is CASTSIAGTGELFF.

This chain connects TRBV5-1 to TRBJ2-7; D tentatively reads TRBD1 or TRBD2 (5 bases each). Germline V gene lookup returns CDR1 SGHRS and CDR2 YFSETQ. CDR3 size: 14 residues. Trimming left V 6 bases short and J 7 bases short, with 20 bases between. This CDR3 is CASNRGDTTGEQYF. CDR3 DNA: TGCGCCAGCAATCGGGGCGACACTACCGGGGAGCAGTACTTC.

The genes are TRBV6-1 and TRBJ2-7; 9 bases line up with TRBD2. Unmatched junction bases numbered 11, after V lost 2 bases and J lost 0 bases. CDR1 and CDR2 (germline): MNHNS, SASEGT. This CDR3 comprises 18 residues. The CDR3 reads CASSETVGLAGSSYEQYF. CDR3 in DNA: TGTGCCAGCAGTGAAACGGTCGGGCTAGCGGGGAGCTCCTACGAGCAGTACTTC.

V is TRBV4-2 and J is TRBJ1-1; 10 bases line up with TRBD1. The CDR3 runs 14 residues. With 3 bases clipped from V and 3 bases from J, the junction kept 1 base outside the gene matches. Germline loops: CDR1 LGHNA, CDR2 YNFKEQ. DNA for the CDR3: TGTGCCAGCAGCCAGACAGGGGGCTACACTGAAGCTTTCTTT. Translation gives CASSQTGGYTEAFF.

The V and J genes are TRBV6-6 and TRBJ1-1; the D gene is possibly TRBD1 (6 bases). This CDR3 has 15 amino acids. The germline V gene encodes CDR1 MNHNY and CDR2 SVGAGI (reference sequence). The V end lost 5 bases, the J end lost 3 bases, and 16 bases lay between the germline ends. The CDR3: CASSVQGILDTEAFF. Written as DNA, the CDR3 is TGTGCCAGCAGTGTCCAGGGGATTTTGGACACTGAAGCTTTCTTT.

The rearrangement uses TRBV4-1 and TRBJ2-1; D uncertain. This CDR3 region has 15 residues. Germline values: CDR1 MGHRA, CDR2 YSYEKL. Trimming removed 0 bases from V and 4 bases from J, with 10 bases in between. The CDR3 nucleotides read TGCGCCAGCAGCCAAGATGATGCGAGATACAATGAGCAGTTCTTC. This codes for CASSQDDARYNEQFF.

The chain has TRBV9 and TRBJ2-1; D perhaps matches TRBD2 (6 bases). This CDR3 contains 14 residues. Trimming took off 4 bases at V and 4 bases at J, with 12 bases between the two ends. Per germline, CDR1 SGDLS and CDR2 YYNGEE. CDR3 sequence reads: CASSPRREYNEQFF. The CDR3 DNA sequence: TGTGCCAGCAGCCCTAGGAGGGAATACAATGAGCAGTTCTTC. The variable domain in full, with the rest retrieved from reference TRBV9 and TRBJ2-1, is DSGVTQTPKHLITATGQRVTLRCSPRSGDLSVYWYQQSLDQGLQFLIQYYNGEERAKGNILERFSAQQFPDLHSELNLSSLELGDSALYFCASSPRREYNEQFFGPGTRLTVL.